This T cell receptor beta chain derives from a study of shared clonotypes between healthy human individuals. Study-level points and caveats: Naive subsets, compared against memory subsets, generally had larger estimated richness values. Non-shared clonotypes displayed generation probabilities falling below those of clonotypes present in all four donors.

In the sorted-subset replicate PCRs, roughly 210 ng DNA, 25,000 to 30,000 T cell genomes, was used. Profiling relied on immunoSEQ multiplex PCR, and the TCRdb table lists in-frame clones only, not all of them. The sample includes 2 million to 2.5 million clones, about 94% of them seen just once. It was CD45RO-negative cells, positively selected for CCR7, that made up naive CD8 cells, with terminally differentiated effector memory CD45RA+ cells excluded. A word on this clone: The antigen remains undetermined. A read error may account for a junction end that differs from germline.

There are 13 residues in the CDR3. Germline CDR1 is SEHNR and CDR2 is FQNEAQ (reference sequence). The chain combines TRBV7-9 with TRBJ2-7, with 7 bases aligning to TRBD1. The sequenced material came from naive CD8+ T cells sorted from blood. The sequence derives from a man between 18 and 29 years old in good health. The CDR3 DNA reads as TGCGCCAGCAGCCCCCACAGGGGATACGAGCAGTACTTC. Protein sequence: CASSPHRGYEQYF.